The rows below give T cell receptor beta chains drawn from one sample of a study of cytomegalovirus exposure and HLA in healthy donors. This table comes from immunoSEQ multiplex PCR, and its TCRdb copy is limited to in-frame clones, with some not included. The table lists over 130,000 clones, approximately 80% of them singletons. Sequences were obtained from PBMCs. Receptors were obtained from a man aged 35 to 55 in good health and CMV-seronegative. CDR3s include the opening cysteine and the closing phenylalanine or tryptophan. A D gene is named only where the DNA matches it firmly. Where a row states a size, it is once, few, many or the class of an expanded clone; other rows omit it.

-	TRBV28	TRBD2	TRBJ2-7	TGTGCCAGCAGTCCTACTGCGGGAGGGCCGTACGAGCAGTACTTC	CASSPTAGGPYEQYF
-	TRBV4-1	TRBD2	TRBJ2-1	TGCGCCAGCAGCCAACTCTTTGGACTAGCGGGAGGGGGGGGTTTATACAATGAGCAGTTCTTC	CASSQLFGLAGGGGLYNEQFF
-	TRBV6-6	-	TRBJ2-1	TGTGCCAGCAGTTACTCGATCGGGAGCGATGAGCAGTTCTTC	CASSYSIGSDEQFF
-	TRBV7-9	-	TRBJ2-3	TGTGCCAGCAGCCCATCAGTAGATACGCAGTATTTT	CASSPSVDTQYF
-	TRBV4-1	-	TRBJ1-4	TGCGCCAGCAGCCAAGGGCAAAGGGGTGAAAAACTGTTTTTT	CASSQGQRGEKLFF
-	TRBV5-1	TRBD2	TRBJ2-1	TGCGCCAGCAGCCCACTAGCGGGAGACCCTTTCATCAATGAGCAGTTCTTC	CASSPLAGDPFINEQFF
few	TRBV5-5	-	TRBJ1-2	TGTGCCAGCAGCACGGATGAGGGATTATACTATGGCTACACCTTC	CASSTDEGLYYGYTF
-	TRBV27	-	TRBJ2-7	TGTGCCAGCAGTTTGCGGCTGGGTGGAATAGAGCAGTACTTC	CASSLRLGGIEQYF
-	TRBV4-1	-	TRBJ2-6	TGCGCCAGCAGCCCTGACAGGACCCCCGGGGCCAACGTCCTGACTTTC	CASSPDRTPGANVLTF
-	TRBV28	TRBD2	TRBJ2-4	TGTGCCAGCATACCGGCTAGCGGGAGGGCCGGGGGAAACAGTCAGTACTTC	CASIPASGRAGGNSQYF
few	TRBV11-2	TRBD2	TRBJ2-7	TGTGCCAGCGTTCCCTTGGGTACTAGCGGGAGCTCCTACGAGCAGTACTTC	CASVPLGTSGSSYEQYF
-	TRBV6-4	TRBD1	TRBJ1-2	TGTGCCAGCAGTGACTCCAGGGGGGATAACTATGGCTACACCTTC	CASSDSRGDNYGYTF
few	TRBV18	-	TRBJ1-2	TGTGCCAGCTCACCCGAGGGGGACTATGGCTACACCTTC	CASSPEGDYGYTF
-	TRBV11-2	TRBD2	TRBJ2-7	TGTGCCAGCAGCATAGAGCGGGGGGCCGAGCAGTACTTC	CASSIERGAEQYF
few	TRBV2	-	TRBJ2-5	TGTGCCAGCAGTGACAGGGGTGAGCAGACCCAGTACTTC	CASSDRGEQTQYF
-	TRBV11-2	TRBD1	TRBJ1-2	TGTGCCAGCAGCCTCGGGACAGTTCGTGGCTACACCTTC	CASSLGTVRGYTF
-	TRBV18	TRBD1	TRBJ1-6	TGTGCCAGCTCGGCCCGGGACAGGGGCCGGGATTCACCCCTCCACTTT	CASSARDRGRDSPLHF